This T cell receptor beta chain was identified during a study of read filtering for tumor transcriptome and immune sequencing. Study observations and caveats: Compared with RNA-seq, IR-seq gave much higher clonotype depth and reliability.

This clonotype was observed many times. The antigen is not known. Molecular barcoded adaptors covering alpha/delta and beta/gamma chains were used on roughly 370 ng RNA. From the reads, TCRdb called clonotypes with MiXCR, one entry per CDR3 protein. The data hold about 39,000 distinct CDR3 sequences, with roughly an eighth observed a single time. V lost 6 bases and J lost 4, with 7 bases in between. This CDR3 is 11 amino acids long. CDR1 is MNHEY, CDR2 SVGAGI, per germline. The sample comprised a population of CD138-negative cells sorted from bone marrow. The chain has TRBV6-5 and TRBJ2-7; a possible D gene is TRBD2 (6 bases). The source is a donor at least 40 years old with multiple myeloma. The CDR3: CASRRGYEQYF. In DNA form, the CDR3 reads TGTGCCAGCAGACGGGGGTACGAGCAGTACTTC.